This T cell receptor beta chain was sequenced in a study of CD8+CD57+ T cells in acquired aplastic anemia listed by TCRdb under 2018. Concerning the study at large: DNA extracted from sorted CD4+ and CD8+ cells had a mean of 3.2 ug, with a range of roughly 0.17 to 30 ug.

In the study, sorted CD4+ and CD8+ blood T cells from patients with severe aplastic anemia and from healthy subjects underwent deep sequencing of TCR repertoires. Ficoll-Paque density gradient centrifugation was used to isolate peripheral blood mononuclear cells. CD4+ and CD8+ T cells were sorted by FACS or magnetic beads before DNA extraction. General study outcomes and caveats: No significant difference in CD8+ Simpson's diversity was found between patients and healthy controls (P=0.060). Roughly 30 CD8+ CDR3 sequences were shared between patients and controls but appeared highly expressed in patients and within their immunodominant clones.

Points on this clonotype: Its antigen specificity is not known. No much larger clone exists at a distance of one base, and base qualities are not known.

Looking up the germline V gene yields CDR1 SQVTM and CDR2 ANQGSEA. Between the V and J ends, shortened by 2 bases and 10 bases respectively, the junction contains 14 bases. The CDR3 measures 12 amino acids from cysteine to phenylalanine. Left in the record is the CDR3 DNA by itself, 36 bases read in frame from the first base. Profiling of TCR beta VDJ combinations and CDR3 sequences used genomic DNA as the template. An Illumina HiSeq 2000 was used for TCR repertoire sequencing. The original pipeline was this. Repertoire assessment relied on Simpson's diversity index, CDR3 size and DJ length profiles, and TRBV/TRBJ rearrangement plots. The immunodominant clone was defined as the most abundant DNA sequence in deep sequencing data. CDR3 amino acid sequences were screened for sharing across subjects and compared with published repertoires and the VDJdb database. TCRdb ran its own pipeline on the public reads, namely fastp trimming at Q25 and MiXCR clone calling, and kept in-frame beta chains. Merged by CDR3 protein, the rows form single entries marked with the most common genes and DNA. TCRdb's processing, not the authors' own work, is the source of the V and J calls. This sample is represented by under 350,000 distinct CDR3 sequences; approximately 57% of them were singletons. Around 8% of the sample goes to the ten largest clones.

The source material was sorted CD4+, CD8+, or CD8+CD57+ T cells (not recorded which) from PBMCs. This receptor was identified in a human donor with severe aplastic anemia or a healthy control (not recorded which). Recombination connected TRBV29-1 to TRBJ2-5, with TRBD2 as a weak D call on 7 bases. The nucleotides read TGCAGCGTTGAAACGGGGGGCAGTGGCCAGTACTTC. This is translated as CSVETGGSGQYF.